This is a list of T cell receptor beta chains from one sample in a study of cytomegalovirus exposure and HLA in healthy donors. Data came from immunoSEQ multiplex PCR; TCRdb stores just in-frame clones and leaves some out. There are about 200,000 clones in the sample; approximately 85% occur only once, and 2.7% lies in the top ten. Material: PBMCs. All receptors come from a woman in her thirties or forties in good health and CMV-seronegative. CDR3s leave out the opening cysteine and the closing phenylalanine or tryptophan.

>TRBV30|TRBJ2-1
AWSEGLGQNEQF
>TRBV5-1|TRBJ1-4
ASSFGQAREKLF
>TRBV7-6|TRBJ2-1
ASSLYGGDEQF
>TRBV6-5|TRBJ2-4
ASSYEGNIQY
>TRBV5-1|TRBJ2-6
ASSWGVGANVLT
>TRBV4-1|TRBJ1-1
ASSQVGTGGPEAF
>TRBV18|TRBJ1-2
ASSPPAGQVYGYT
>TRBV30|TRBJ1-1
AWSGLFSGGALAF
>TRBV30|TRBJ2-7
AWSVPGQASYEQY
>TRBV25-1|NA
ASSESFSYEQY
>TRBV19|TRBJ2-3
ASRPRQGATDTQY
>TRBV7-9|TRBJ2-3
ASSLGRLGLAGFTDTQY
>TRBV30|TRBJ1-5
AWRVTGSNQPQH
>TRBV7-2|TRBJ1-5
ASSLGVRQPQH
>TRBV7-9|TRBJ2-5
ASSPRSTGSKGETQY
>TRBV7-9|TRBJ1-1
ASSPAGGTEAF
>TRBV7-9|TRBJ2-1
ASSLRLAGDIHEQF
>TRBV19|TRBJ2-3
ASSIALAGSTDTQY
>TRBV28|TRBJ1-5
ASREAGTDTFQYSNQPQH
>TRBV25-1|TRBJ1-3
ASSVNDQANTIY
>TRBV28|TRBJ2-2
ASSSPRRSGGELF
>TRBV28|TRBJ1-2
ASRTGGRNYGYT
>TRBV7-9|TRBJ2-7
ASDDRGTGREQY
>TRBV7-9|TRBJ2-7
SSSSPGWTGGNEQY
>TRBV28|TRBJ2-7
ASSSGLAGVEQY
>TRBV10-3|TRBJ1-1
AIRPWDSSREAF
>TRBV28|TRBJ2-7
ATIPQGTYEQY
>TRBV7-9|TRBJ1-1
ASSSRRQGTEAF
>TRBV5-1|TRBJ1-1
ASSLEPSMNTEAF
>TRBV5-1|TRBJ1-5
ASSGLAQPQH
>TRBV28|TRBJ2-7
ASSYLLSYEQY
>TRBV19|TRBJ2-5
ASSMEGGLQETQY
>TRBV9|TRBJ1-4
ASSGTGTTNEKLF
>TRBV9|TRBJ2-5
ASSVATSGSGTQY
>TRBV4-2|TRBJ2-1
ASSQAERTGGSF
>TRBV19|TRBJ2-6
ASSSGTWGSGANVLT
>TRBV18|TRBJ1-5
ASSLGISNQPQH